Below are 22 T cell receptor beta chains sequenced from a single sample in a study of blood T cell repertoires in COVID-19. Sequencing used immunoSEQ multiplex PCR; TCRdb keeps in-frame clones, though not all of them. The sample carries roughly 250,000 clones, over 75% recorded once. Sequencing was carried out using peripheral blood. The receptors here all came from a human donor with COVID-19, enrolled during active disease. The donor label of this sample is uncertain.

The chain recombines TRBV30 with TRBJ1-3; tentatively, D is TRBD1 (5 bases). Germline-derived CDR1 and CDR2 are GTSNPN and SVGIG (reference sequence). Trimming stripped 4 bases from V and 0 bases from J, with 13 bases between. The CDR3 spans 15 residues. The CDR3 DNA sequence: TGTGCCTGGACCCTCGGGGGGTTCTCTGGAAACACCATATATTTT. It specifies CAWTLGGFSGNTIYF.

This rearrangement joins TRBV5-1 to TRBJ1-6; TRBD1 aligns across 8 bases. Trimming took 6 bases from V and 10 from J; bases not matched to a gene: 12. The CDR3 is made up of 15 amino acids. Per the germline V gene, CDR1 is SGHRS and CDR2 is YFSETQ. CDR3 sequence: CASTGRGLRGSPLHF. CDR3 nucleotide sequence: TGCGCCAGCACGGGCAGGGGGCTTCGTGGATCACCCCTCCACTTT.

This sequence joins TRBV24-1 and TRBJ1-1; D is ambiguous. CDR1 KGHDR and CDR2 SFDVKD come from the germline V gene. The CDR3 covers 15 residues. Trimming pared 9 bases from V and 3 bases from J, leaving 19 bases between. CDR3 in DNA: TGTGCCACCCCGAGGTCTCCCCTGTTGTACACTGAAGCTTTCTTT. Amino acids: CATPRSPLLYTEAFF.

This clone was observed once. The chain carries TRBV29-1 and TRBJ2-2; 12 bases agree with TRBD1. Trimming took 4 bases from V and 6 from J; bases not matched to a gene: 9. The CDR3 contains 16 residues. Germline lookup yields CDR1 SQVTM and CDR2 ANQGSEA. CDR3 loop: CSVGRDRGLFAGELFF. For the CDR3, the DNA is TGCAGCGTTGGCCGGGACAGGGGGCTCTTTGCCGGGGAGCTGTTTTTT.

This chain joins TRBV27 and TRBJ2-7; weak D call: TRBD2 (5 bases). The CDR3 runs 14 residues. The V gene lost 8 bases and the J gene lost 2 bases, with 16 bases spanning the gap. From germline, CDR1 is MNHEY and CDR2 SMNVEV (reference sequence). CDR3 amino acids: CASRSEGVPYEQYF. The CDR3 nucleotides read TGTGCCAGCCGGTCTGAGGGAGTCCCCTACGAGCAGTACTTC.

V is TRBV19 and J is TRBJ2-1; 7 nucleotides agree with TRBD2. The CDR3 totals 15 residues. The junction had 11 bases not matched to a gene; V was cut back by 4 bases and J by 8 bases. Looked up from germline, CDR1 is LNHDA and CDR2 is SQIVND (reference sequence). Here the CDR3 DNA reads TGTGCCAGTAGTACCGGCGGGAGCCTTGGCTATGAGCAGTTCTTC. This gives the protein CASSTGGSLGYEQFF.

The chain is built from TRBV7-2 and TRBJ2-3; no reliable D call. The CDR3 loop spans 16 amino acids. CDR1 is SGHTA and CDR2 is FQGNSA in the germline V gene. V was shortened by 2 bases and J by 4 bases, with 16 bases between the two germline ends. The CDR3 here is CASSLRRNPRADTQYF. The DNA for the CDR3 is TGTGCCAGCAGCTTAAGGCGGAACCCTCGGGCAGATACGCAGTATTTT.

Only one count was recorded for this clone. V and J are TRBV19 and TRBJ2-1; no clear D gene. Germline V lookup: CDR1 LNHDA, CDR2 SQIVND (reference sequence). Trimming cost V 4 bases and J 0 bases, with 13 bases left between them. The CDR3 consists of 16 residues. Written as DNA, the CDR3 is TGTGCCAGTAGTACTTTTCTGAGGAGCTCCTACAATGAGCAGTTCTTC. As protein: CASSTFLRSSYNEQFF.

This clone was found once. This chain connects TRBV30 to TRBJ2-2, with 8 bases fitting TRBD1. The CDR3 length is 13 residues. Germline V lookup: CDR1 GTSNPN, CDR2 SVGIG (reference sequence). V lost 8 bases to trimming and J lost 2 bases; unmatched junction nucleotides: 4. The CDR3 DNA reads TGTGCCAACAGGGGGTATAACACCGGGGAGCTGTTTTTT. This gives the protein CANRGYNTGELFF.

This clone was observed at least ten times. The chain carries TRBV18 and TRBJ1-6, with 12 bases aligning to TRBD1. Germline trimming cut 0 bases from V and 8 bases from J; bases unmatched to any gene: 2. Germline assignment: CDR1 KGHSH and CDR2 LQKENI. CDR3 size: 16 residues. For the CDR3, the DNA is TGTGCCAGCTCACCACCGGGACAGGGGGCTTATTCACCCCTCCACTTT. This codes for CASSPPGQGAYSPLHF.

V and J are TRBV28 and TRBJ1-5; D is perhaps TRBD1 (6 bases). In germline, CDR1 is MDHEN, CDR2 SYDVKM. With 7 bases removed from V and 4 bases from J, the gap between germline ends came to 17 bases. This CDR3 comprises 15 residues. CDR3 DNA sequence: TGTGCCAGCATCCTGGACAGAGAGAGGAATCAGCCCCAGCATTTT. Protein sequence: CASILDRERNQPQHF.

The V call is TRBV9, the J call TRBJ1-6, with TRBD1 matching 9 bases. Per the germline V gene, CDR1 is SGDLS and CDR2 is YYNGEE. CDR3 length: 14 amino acids. With V trimmed by 3 bases and J by 10 bases, 5 bases remained unmatched. CDR3 loop: CASSGYTGGSPLHF. In nucleotides, the CDR3 is TGTGCCAGCAGCGGATATACAGGGGGCTCACCCCTCCACTTT.

This sequence joins TRBV19 and TRBJ2-5; possible D gene TRBD1, 5 bases. V was trimmed by 7 bases and J by 4 bases, leaving 13 bases between them. Germline assignment: CDR1 LNHDA and CDR2 SQIVND (reference sequence). The CDR3 consists of 13 residues. DNA of the CDR3: TGTGCCAGTAATAACAGGCCGGGAGAGACCCAGTACTTC. This codes for CASNNRPGETQYF.

This clone showed up just once. The CDR3 bases are TGCAGCGTTGGCATCCGGCCGGGGGGATCCTACGAGCAGTACTTC. It codes for CSVGIRPGGSYEQYF. The gene calls are TRBV29-1 and TRBJ2-7; 7 nucleotides agree with TRBD2. Germline V gene data show CDR1 as SQVTM and CDR2 as ANQGSEA. The CDR3 has 15 residues. The V gene end was trimmed by 4 bases and the J gene end by 1 base; junction bases not matched to a gene: 10.

This clone was counted a few times. The gene calls are TRBV18 and TRBJ1-1, with 7 bases fitting TRBD1. Germline V gives CDR1 KGHSH, CDR2 LQKENI. V gave up 0 bases and J gave up 5 bases; unmatched junction bases: 6. This CDR3 has 15 residues. CDR3 in DNA: TGTGCCAGCTCACCACCCACAGGGGTAAAGACTGAAGCTTTCTTT. This codes for CASSPPTGVKTEAFF.

This chain connects TRBV28 to TRBJ2-3; D may be TRBD2 (6 bases). Trimming left V 6 bases short and J 6 bases short, with 22 bases between. In germline, CDR1 is MDHEN, CDR2 SYDVKM. This CDR3 contains 16 residues. This CDR3 is CASREAGLRPHDTQYF. The CDR3 DNA reads TGTGCCAGCAGGGAAGCGGGTCTCCGGCCACATGATACGCAGTATTTT.

The chain combines TRBV6-4 with TRBJ2-2, with a weak D call TRBD1 (7 bases). The CDR3 consists of 14 residues. CDR1 is MRHNA and CDR2 is SNTAGT in the germline V gene. The V gene lost 6 bases and the J gene lost 8 bases, with 16 bases spanning the gap. CDR3: CASSITGAGGELFF. The CDR3 region has the DNA TGTGCCAGCAGCATTACAGGGGCGGGAGGGGAGCTGTTTTTT.

The rearrangement uses TRBV19 and TRBJ1-1; D remains unclear. This CDR3 has 13 residues. CDR1 is LNHDA and CDR2 is SQIVND in the germline V gene (reference sequence). Trimming took 5 bases from V and 6 from J, leaving 13 bases between them. CDR3 residues: CASSSTVGAEAFF. CDR3 DNA: TGTGCCAGTAGTTCCACCGTGGGCGCTGAAGCTTTCTTT.

The chain combines TRBV7-8 with TRBJ1-4; 10 nucleotides align to TRBD1. The CDR3 is made up of 16 amino acids. CDR1 SGHVS and CDR2 FQNEAQ come from the germline V gene. V shed 6 bases and J 0 bases; nucleotides not matched to a gene: 4. This CDR3 reads CASSLTGGATNEKLFF. DNA of the CDR3: TGTGCCAGCAGTTTGACAGGGGGCGCAACTAATGAAAAACTGTTTTTT.

This clone was detected only once. The V and J genes are TRBV5-1 and TRBJ2-3; D gene uncertain. The V gene's germline CDR1 is SGHRS and CDR2 YFSETQ. V was trimmed by 0 bases and J by 6 bases, leaving 11 bases between them. This CDR3 spans 14 amino acids. The CDR3 nucleotides read TGCGCCAGCAGCTTGGGACCAACGGAGGATACGCAGTATTTT. This encodes CASSLGPTEDTQYF.

This clone has just one count. The CDR3 sequence: CASATGLGVNEQFF. Written as DNA, the CDR3 is TGTGCCAGCGCGACTGGACTAGGGGTTAATGAGCAGTTCTTC. The V and J genes are TRBV2 and TRBJ2-1, with TRBD2 matching 7 bases. CDR1 and CDR2 from the germline V gene are SNHLY and FYNNEI. The V segment lost 8 bases and the J segment 7 bases; nucleotides outside the gene matches: 11. The CDR3 has 14 residues.

This chain joins TRBV7-2 and TRBJ1-1, with 10 bases matching TRBD1. Trimming removed 3 bases from V and 8 bases from J; junction bases left unmatched: 18. CDR3 length equals 18 residues. The V gene's germline CDR1 is SGHTA and CDR2 FQGNSA. CDR3 sequence: CASSFRPIDRGRGVEAFF. DNA for the CDR3: TGTGCCAGCAGCTTTAGGCCGATAGACAGGGGGCGCGGGGTAGAAGCTTTCTTT. Together with reference TRBV7-2 and TRBJ1-1, the CDR3 gives the full variable domain: GAGVSQSPSNKVTEKGKDVELRCDPISGHTALYWYRQSLGQGLEFLIYFQGNSAPDKSGLPSDRFSAERTGGSVSTLTIQRTQQEDSAVYLCASSFRPIDRGRGVEAFFGQGTRLTVV.